What follows are 28 T cell receptor beta chains derived from one specimen sequenced in a study of CD8 T cells in ankylosing spondylitis. MiXCR, applied by TCRdb to the 5' RACE reads, yields one record per CDR3 protein. The data show 180,000 or so distinct CDR3 sequences, roughly 10% seen once. The sequencing input was blood, either unsorted or a sorted T cell fraction (not recorded which). All receptors derive from a male donor with ankylosing spondylitis or in good health (not recorded which).

Ten or more counts support this clonotype. For the CDR3, the DNA is TGTGCCAGCAGACCGGGACTAGCATCTGATACGCAGTATTTT. It codes for CASRPGLASDTQYF. The chain is built from TRBV12-3 or TRBV12-4 and TRBJ2-3, with 9 bases that match TRBD2. V shed 6 bases, J shed 6 bases, and the junction held 7 bases outside the gene matches. The CDR3 has 14 residues.

This clonotype came up many times. The chain employs TRBV11-2 and TRBJ2-3; D is possibly TRBD2 (5 bases). Trimming took off 4 bases at V and 5 bases at J, with 16 bases between the two ends. Germline V gene lookup returns CDR1 SGHAT and CDR2 FQNNGV. This CDR3 region has 15 residues. The CDR3 spells CASSSGILRGDTQYF. CDR3 DNA sequence: TGTGCCAGCAGCTCCGGGATACTACGTGGAGATACGCAGTATTTT.

This clonotype was recorded many times. The chain employs TRBV5-5 and TRBJ1-5; D remains ambiguous. Trimming shortened V by 2 bases and J by 4 bases, and 7 bases separated the two germline ends. This CDR3 region has 13 residues. Per the germline V gene, CDR1 is SGHKS and CDR2 is YYEKEE (reference sequence). This CDR3 reads CASSFDRNQPQHF. The CDR3 nucleotides read TGTGCCAGCAGCTTTGACCGTAATCAGCCCCAGCATTTT.

Only a few counts were recorded for this clonotype. The CDR3 loop is CASSKDSGTSGGSIQETQYF. DNA for the CDR3: TGTGCCAGCAGCAAAGATTCCGGGACTAGCGGGGGGTCGATCCAAGAGACCCAGTACTTC. The rearrangement joins TRBV21-1 to TRBJ2-5; TRBD2 is the table's D call, not checked against the DNA. TRBV21-1 is designated a pseudogene. The CDR3 spans 20 residues.

The genes are TRBV3-1 and TRBJ2-7; D ambiguous. The CDR3 loop spans 15 amino acids. Germline CDR1 is LGHDT and CDR2 is YNNKEL (reference sequence). V shed 0 bases and J shed 5 bases, with 14 bases lying between them. The CDR3 DNA follows: TGTGCCAGCAGCCAAGATCGTATTGGGATGAACGAGCAGTACTTC. Translated, it gives CASSQDRIGMNEQYF.

The rearrangement joins TRBV28 to TRBJ2-4, with 7 bases lining up with TRBD1. The V gene end was trimmed by 6 bases and the J gene end by 6 bases; junction bases not matched to a gene: 8. Germline V gene lookup returns CDR1 MDHEN and CDR2 SYDVKM. The CDR3 spans 14 residues. The CDR3 DNA is TGTGCCAGCAGCCCCACAGGGGCCCCAAACATTCAGTACTTC. Its protein is CASSPTGAPNIQYF. Based on the CDR3 plus reference TRBV28 and TRBJ2-4, the full variable domain is DVKVTQSSRYLVKRTGEKVFLECVQDMDHENMFWYRQDPGLGLRLIYFSYDVKMKEKGDIPEGYSVSREKKERFSLILESASTNQTSMYLCASSPTGAPNIQYFGAGTRLSVL.

This clonotype was counted ten times or more. One end of the junction fails to match germline, which may point to a read error. The rearrangement joins TRBV9 to TRBJ2-7; D unresolved. The germline V gene encodes CDR1 SGDLS and CDR2 YYNGEE. This CDR3 is 8 amino acids long. CDR3 sequence: CASSVAGF. The CDR3 nucleotides are TGTGCCAGCAGCGTAGCCGGCTTC.

This clonotype was detected many times. The genes are TRBV9 and TRBJ2-5; D unresolved. The germline V and J ends were trimmed by 3 bases and 6 bases, with 24 bases remaining between them. The germline V gene has CDR1 SGDLS and CDR2 YYNGEE. CDR3 length: 17 residues. CDR3 sequence (DNA): TGTGCCAGCAGCGGGATTCCGTGGGGTCTATGGTACCAGACCCAGTACTTC. It yields the protein CASSGIPWGLWYQTQYF. Full variable domain (outside the CDR3, taken from reference TRBV9 and TRBJ2-5): DSGVTQTPKHLITATGQRVTLRCSPRSGDLSVYWYQQSLDQGLQFLIQYYNGEERAKGNILERFSAQQFPDLHSELNLSSLELGDSALYFCASSGIPWGLWYQTQYFGPGTRLLVL.

The rearrangement links TRBV2 to TRBJ2-1, with 10 bases matching TRBD2. Unmatched junction bases numbered 28, after V lost 5 bases and J lost 15 bases. Germline V gene data show CDR1 as SNHLY and CDR2 as FYNNEI. This CDR3 is 19 amino acids long. The CDR3 reads CASSFPRTEPGLAISGRFF. The CDR3 nucleotides read TGTGCCAGCAGTTTCCCCCGGACAGAACCGGGACTAGCGATATCGGGCAGGTTCTTC.

This clonotype turned up a few times. The rearrangement links TRBV5-6 to TRBJ2-3, with 8 bases fitting TRBD2. Germline CDR1 SGHDT, CDR2 YYEEEE. The CDR3 covers 16 residues. V was clipped by 1 base and J by 4 bases; unmatched bases: 8. CDR3 coding DNA: TGTGCCAGCAGCTTGCTGCTAAGCGGGAGTGCAGATACGCAGTATTTT. Residues: CASSLLLSGSADTQYF. Full variable domain (remainder filled in from reference TRBV5-6 and TRBJ2-3): DAGVTQSPTHLIKTRGQQVTLRCSPKSGHDTVSWYQQALGQGPQFIFQYYEEEERQRGNFPDRFSGHQFPNYSSELNVNALLLGDSALYLCASSLLLSGSADTQYFGPGTRLTVL.

This clonotype was recorded many times. The chain joins TRBV5-1 to TRBJ2-2, with TRBD2 identical over 7 bases. The CDR3 covers 15 residues. Germline CDR1 and CDR2: SGHRS and YFSETQ. The J segment lost 2 bases and the V segment lost 3 bases, leaving 4 bases of the junction unmatched. Here the CDR3 DNA reads TGCGCCAGCAGCTCAGAGCGGGGTAACACCGGGGAGCTGTTTTTT. This sequence encodes CASSSERGNTGELFF.

This clonotype was recorded at least ten times. V and J are TRBV12-3 or TRBV12-4 and TRBJ1-2; D gene ambiguous. The V end lost 5 bases, the J end lost 8 bases, and 9 bases lay between the germline ends. The CDR3 contains 11 residues. Written as DNA, the CDR3 is TGTGCCAGCAGTCCGGGATGGGGCTACACCTTC. Its protein is CASSPGWGYTF.

In its sample, this clonotype was seen many times. The V and J genes are TRBV6-2 or TRBV6-3 and TRBJ2-7, with D perhaps matching TRBD1 (6 bases). Trimming pared 0 bases from V and 2 bases from J, leaving 11 bases between. This CDR3 spans 15 amino acids. CDR1 is MNHEY and CDR2 is SVGEGT in the germline V gene. This chain's CDR3 is CASSYSRRGTYEQYF. The CDR3, as DNA: TGTGCCAGCAGTTACTCGCGCAGGGGAACCTACGAGCAGTACTTC.

This clonotype appeared a single time. The J gene is TRBJ2-7, the V gene TRBV7-9; perhaps TRBD1 as D (6 bases). Germline CDR1 reads SEHNR; CDR2 reads FQNEAQ (reference sequence). V dropped 5 bases and J dropped 3 bases, with 17 bases sitting between them. The CDR3 has 15 residues. CDR3 amino acids: CASSRPGQGLYEQYF. The CDR3 region has the DNA TGTGCCAGCAGCCGCCCGGGACAAGGCCTCTACGAGCAGTACTTC.

The chain is built from TRBV11-2 and TRBJ2-3, with TRBD2 matching 7 bases. The CDR3 is 18 residues long. V gave up 5 bases and J gave up 0 bases; unmatched junction bases: 14. The germline gives CDR1 SGHAT, CDR2 FQNNGV. The CDR3 bases are TGTGCCAGCAGCGCCGGGACTACCTCCTTGGGAAGCACAGATACGCAGTATTTT. It translates to CASSAGTTSLGSTDTQYF.

The chain carries TRBV27 and TRBJ2-7; TRBD2 matches at 7 bases. CDR1 and CDR2 (germline): MNHEY, SMNVEV (reference sequence). The CDR3 runs 15 residues. With 3 bases clipped from V and 2 bases from J, the junction kept 7 bases outside the gene matches. The CDR3 spells CASSFNLAVAYEQYF. CDR3 bases: TGTGCCAGCAGTTTCAACCTAGCGGTCGCCTACGAGCAGTACTTC.

The table lists this clonotype with many counts. CDR3 sequence (DNA): TGTGCCAGCAGCCCCAGGAGTAGGGGTGGGGAGCTGTTTTTT. Translation gives CASSPRSRGGELFF. The chain combines TRBV11-2 with TRBJ2-2; D may be TRBD1 (5 bases). With 5 bases removed from V and 8 bases from J, the gap between germline ends came to 15 bases. CDR1 and CDR2 from the germline V gene are SGHAT and FQNNGV. The CDR3 consists of 14 residues.

This clonotype has ten or more counts. This chain uses TRBV7-8 with TRBJ1-2, with TRBD1 matching 7 bases. The CDR3 covers 14 residues. J gave up 0 bases and V 5 bases, and 3 bases lay outside the gene matches. Per the germline V gene, CDR1 is SGHVS and CDR2 is FQNEAQ. CDR3 sequence (DNA): TGTGCCAGCAGCCGGGACAGACCTAACTATGGCTACACCTTC. This translates into CASSRDRPNYGYTF.

This chain links TRBV6-5 with TRBJ2-7; D is uncertain. Germline assignment: CDR1 MNHEY and CDR2 SVGAGI. With 10 bases removed from V and 5 bases from J, the gap between germline ends came to 15 bases. The CDR3 is 12 residues long. In DNA form, the CDR3 reads TGTGCCACCCAGGACGGACCGAACGAGCAGTACTTC. Translation gives CATQDGPNEQYF.

This clonotype came up many times. V gene TRBV20-1 combines with J gene TRBJ2-1; weak D call: TRBD2 (6 bases). The CDR3 has 13 amino acids. Germline V gene sequence: CDR1 DFQATT, CDR2 SNEGSKA (reference sequence). V lost 5 bases to trimming and J lost 2 bases, with 10 bases between them. This CDR3 reads CSARAGAYNEQFF. DNA of the CDR3: TGCAGTGCTCGAGCGGGTGCCTACAATGAGCAGTTCTTC.

This clonotype was seen a few times. The rearrangement links TRBV3-1 to TRBJ1-6, with D possibly being TRBD1 (5 bases). Trimming took off 4 bases at V and 6 bases at J, with 10 bases between the two ends. Germline lookup yields CDR1 LGHDT and CDR2 YNNKEL (reference sequence). The CDR3 extends over 14 amino acids. As DNA, the CDR3 is TGTGCCAGCAGCCGGGGGGGAGGTAATTCACCCCTCCACTTT. It encodes CASSRGGGNSPLHF.

The genes are TRBV5-5 and TRBJ2-1; D is perhaps TRBD2 (7 bases). Germline V gives CDR1 SGHKS, CDR2 YYEKEE (reference sequence). The CDR3 totals 17 residues. V shed 1 base and J shed 8 bases, with 22 bases lying between them. For the CDR3, the DNA is TGTGCCAGCAGCTTGAGGGGGGGCACAGGCCGAGGACATGAGCAGTTCTTC. It encodes CASSLRGGTGRGHEQFF.

This clonotype has a count of ten or more. The chain uses TRBV5-6 and TRBJ2-1; D gene unclear. V was trimmed by 3 bases and J by 0 bases, leaving 16 bases between them. Germline CDR1 and CDR2: SGHDT and YYEEEE. The CDR3 has 17 amino acids. The CDR3 DNA reads TGTGCCAGCAGCTGGACCCCCCCTTTGAGCTCCTACAATGAGCAGTTCTTC. Translated: CASSWTPPLSSYNEQFF.

This clonotype was seen many times. This sequence joins TRBV7-8 and TRBJ2-1; a possible D gene is TRBD2 (5 bases). The CDR3 runs 14 residues. Germline lookup yields CDR1 SGHVS and CDR2 FQNEAQ. Trimming stripped 4 bases from V and 8 bases from J, with 15 bases between. The CDR3 DNA reads as TGTGCCAGCAGCTCAAGGGAGACTAACGATGAGCAGTTCTTC. Translation gives CASSSRETNDEQFF.

The chain recombines TRBV9 with TRBJ2-3; D is unresolved. The CDR3 length is 13 residues. In germline, CDR1 is SGDLS, CDR2 YYNGEE. V lost 0 bases to trimming and J lost 2 bases, with 4 bases between them. The CDR3 protein is CASSVVTTDTQYF. The CDR3 coding sequence is TGTGCCAGCAGCGTAGTCACCACAGATACGCAGTATTTT.

This clonotype came up many times. DNA for the CDR3: TGCAGTGCAACACGGCCTAATGAAAAACTGTTTTTT. This sequence encodes CSATRPNEKLFF. The chain is built from TRBV20-1 and TRBJ1-4, with D unresolved. The CDR3 contains 12 residues. The germline V and J ends were trimmed by 6 bases and 3 bases, with 8 bases remaining between them. CDR1 DFQATT and CDR2 SNEGSKA come from the germline V gene (reference sequence).

This clonotype was seen many times. The chain is built from TRBV27 and TRBJ1-2, with a weak D call TRBD1 (6 bases). In germline, CDR1 is MNHEY, CDR2 SMNVEV (reference sequence). This CDR3 comprises 13 residues. Trimming left V 3 bases short and J 5 bases short, with 10 bases between. The CDR3 loop is CASSFAGEYGYTF. The CDR3, as DNA: TGTGCCAGCAGTTTCGCAGGGGAATATGGCTACACCTTC.

Ten or more counts support this clonotype. V gene TRBV24-1 combines with J gene TRBJ1-5; 8 positions agree with TRBD1. This CDR3 has 14 amino acids. Germline CDR1 and CDR2: KGHDR and SFDVKD. V dropped 9 bases and J dropped 3; count of bases not matched to a gene: 6. Written as DNA, the CDR3 is TGTGCCACCCGGGGGACAGGCCTCAATCAGCCCCAGCATTTT. This encodes CATRGTGLNQPQHF.